These 2 T cell receptor beta chains share one sample of origin, sequenced in a study of blood T cell repertoires in COVID-19. Generated by immunoSEQ multiplex PCR, the TCRdb table keeps only in-frame clones and is missing some. Found here are 150,000 to 200,000 clones, approximately 90% of them singletons; the top ten hold 6.5% to 8%. The specimen sequenced was PBMCs or T cells enriched from blood (not recorded which). These receptor sequences come from a woman aged 45 to 65 who had recovered from COVID-19.

The J gene is TRBJ1-1, the V gene TRBV4-3, with D possibly TRBD1 on 5 matching bases. Trimming pared 1 base from V and 3 bases from J, leaving 9 bases between. Germline CDR1 and CDR2: LGHNA and YSLEER. The CDR3 has 14 amino acids. The DNA of the CDR3 is TGCGCCAGCAGCCAAGCTGGGGGGGACACTGAAGCTTTCTTT. Translation: CASSQAGGDTEAFF.

J is TRBJ1-1 and V is TRBV30, with a weak D call TRBD1 (5 bases). V lost 4 bases, J lost 4 bases, and 19 bases lay in between. This CDR3 spans 15 amino acids. The germline V gene has CDR1 GTSNPN and CDR2 SVGIG (reference sequence). The CDR3 DNA reads TGTGCCTGGAAACCCCCTCAGGGCGCCTTCACTGAAGCTTTCTTT. This encodes CAWKPPQGAFTEAFF.